This T cell receptor (beta chain) appears in the sequencing data of a study of shared clonotypes between healthy human individuals. Study context: Donors, aged 18 to 49, were a couple of women and three men.

Comment on this clone: Its antigen is not known. The sample has other DNA sequences that encode this CDR3 too.

CD45RO-negative cells were positively selected for CCR7, leaving out terminally differentiated effector memory CD45RA+ cells. Execution of the assay was at deep level. TCRdb's copy holds only in-frame clones and misses some; the assay was immunoSEQ multiplex PCR. The sample lists approximately 740,000 clones; almost 95% were seen once. V trimming: 0 bases; J trimming: 1 base; junction bases outside the gene matches: 0. The CDR3 has 15 residues. CDR1 and CDR2 (germline): SGHDT, YYEEEE. Points from the study as a whole: Non-shared clonotypes showed lower generation probabilities than clonotypes common to all four donors. A handful of donors shared approximately 5% of their naive CD4 clonotypes.

V gene TRBV5-6 combines with J gene TRBJ1-5; TRBD1 matches 8 bases. Material: naive CD8+ T cells sorted from blood. The receptor was derived from a man aged 30 to 39 in good health. CDR3 protein: CASSLGQGSNQPQHF. DNA of the CDR3: TGTGCCAGCAGCTTGGGACAGGGGAGCAATCAGCCCCAGCATTTT. The whole variable domain, remainder taken from reference TRBV5-6 and TRBJ1-5, is DAGVTQSPTHLIKTRGQQVTLRCSPKSGHDTVSWYQQALGQGPQFIFQYYEEEERQRGNFPDRFSGHQFPNYSSELNVNALLLGDSALYLCASSLGQGSNQPQHFGDGTRLSIL.